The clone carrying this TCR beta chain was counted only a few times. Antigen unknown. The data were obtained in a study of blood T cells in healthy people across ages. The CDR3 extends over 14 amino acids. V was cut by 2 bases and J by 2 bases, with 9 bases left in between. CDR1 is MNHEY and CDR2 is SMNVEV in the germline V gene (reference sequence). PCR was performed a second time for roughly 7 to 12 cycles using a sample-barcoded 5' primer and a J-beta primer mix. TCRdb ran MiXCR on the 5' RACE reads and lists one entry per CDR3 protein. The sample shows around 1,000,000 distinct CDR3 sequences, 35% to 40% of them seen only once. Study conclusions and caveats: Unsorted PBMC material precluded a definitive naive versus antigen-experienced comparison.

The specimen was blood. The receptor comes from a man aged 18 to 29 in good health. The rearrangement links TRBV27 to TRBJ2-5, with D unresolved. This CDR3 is CASSLRSAQETQYF. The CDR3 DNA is TGTGCCAGCAGTTTACGTTCGGCTCAAGAGACCCAGTACTTC.